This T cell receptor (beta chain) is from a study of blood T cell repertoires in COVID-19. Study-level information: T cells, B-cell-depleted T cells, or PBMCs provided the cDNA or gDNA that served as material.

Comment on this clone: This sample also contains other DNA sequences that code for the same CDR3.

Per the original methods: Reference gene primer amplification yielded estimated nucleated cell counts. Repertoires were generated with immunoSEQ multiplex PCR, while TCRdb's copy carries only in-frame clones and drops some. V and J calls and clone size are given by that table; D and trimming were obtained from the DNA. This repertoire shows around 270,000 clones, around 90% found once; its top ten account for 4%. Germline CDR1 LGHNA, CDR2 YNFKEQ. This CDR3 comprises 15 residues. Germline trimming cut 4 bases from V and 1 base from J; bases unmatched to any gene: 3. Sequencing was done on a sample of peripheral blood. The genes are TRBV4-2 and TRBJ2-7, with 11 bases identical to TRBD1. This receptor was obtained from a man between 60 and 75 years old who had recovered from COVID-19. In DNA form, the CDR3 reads TGTGCCAGCAGCCCGGGACAGGGGGGTTCCTACGAGCAGTACTTC. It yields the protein CASSPGQGGSYEQYF.